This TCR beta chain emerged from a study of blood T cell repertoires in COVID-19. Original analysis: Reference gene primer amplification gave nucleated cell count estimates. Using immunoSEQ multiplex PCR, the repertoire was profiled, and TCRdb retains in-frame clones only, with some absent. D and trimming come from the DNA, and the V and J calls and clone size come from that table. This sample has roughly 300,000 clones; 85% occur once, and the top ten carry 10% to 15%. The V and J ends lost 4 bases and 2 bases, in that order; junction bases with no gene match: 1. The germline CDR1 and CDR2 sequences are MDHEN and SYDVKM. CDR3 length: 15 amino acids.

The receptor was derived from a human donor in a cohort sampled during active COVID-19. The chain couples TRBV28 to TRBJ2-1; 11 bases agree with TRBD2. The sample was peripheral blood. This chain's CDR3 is CASSSLAGAYNEQFF. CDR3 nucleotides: TGTGCCAGCAGTTCACTAGCGGGAGCCTACAATGAGCAGTTCTTC.